This T cell receptor beta chain originates from a study of T cell clonotyping in hematopoietic cell transplantation. The study, taken as a whole, reports: Without cell sorting, CD4 versus CD8 contributions remain unresolved. After transplant, recipient diversity fell while pathologically expanded clonotypes grew through day 180. At the given depth, recipient repertoires were over 97% de novo clonotypes. Broader posttransplant TCR repertoire diversity was predicted by graft donor and pretransplant recipient Inverse Simpson Index values.

Produced via immunoSEQ multiplex PCR; TCRdb's table is partial and in-frame only. The data show fewer than 80,000 clones, with around 94% seen just once and roughly 1.7% held by the top ten. V was pared by 3 bases and J by 3 bases, with 9 bases between. The CDR3 is 13 amino acids. Germline-derived CDR1 and CDR2 are LNHDA and SQIVND (reference sequence). Concerning this clone: The antigen remains unidentified.

The chain has TRBV19 and TRBJ2-7; tentative D call: TRBD1 (5 bases). Sequencing used peripheral blood mononuclear cells. This sequence originates from a man aged 45-60 years in good health. Some clones in this sample may be carry-over from other donors' samples. This CDR3 is CASSMVRDYEQYF. Here the CDR3 DNA reads TGTGCCAGTAGTATGGTCAGGGACTACGAGCAGTACTTC. The full variable domain, in which reference TRBV19 and TRBJ2-7 provide the parts outside the CDR3, is DGGITQSPKYLFRKEGQNVTLSCEQNLNHDAMYWYRQDPGQGLRLIYYSQIVNDFQKGDIAEGYSVSREKKESFPLTVTSAQKNPTAFYLCASSMVRDYEQYFGPGTRLTVT.